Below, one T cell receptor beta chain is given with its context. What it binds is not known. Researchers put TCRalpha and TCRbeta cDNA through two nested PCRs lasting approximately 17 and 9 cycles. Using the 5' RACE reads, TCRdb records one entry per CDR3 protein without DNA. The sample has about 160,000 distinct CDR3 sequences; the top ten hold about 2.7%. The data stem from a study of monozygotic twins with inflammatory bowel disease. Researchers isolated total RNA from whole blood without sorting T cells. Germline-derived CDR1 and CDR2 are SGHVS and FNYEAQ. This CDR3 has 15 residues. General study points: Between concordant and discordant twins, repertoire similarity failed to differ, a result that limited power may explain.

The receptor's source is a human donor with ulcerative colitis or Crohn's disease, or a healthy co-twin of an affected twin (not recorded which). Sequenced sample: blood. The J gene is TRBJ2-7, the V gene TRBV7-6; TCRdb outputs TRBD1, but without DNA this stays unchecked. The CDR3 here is CASSSPATGIYEQYF.